A single sample is the source of the 30 T cell receptor beta chains below, sequenced in a study of monozygotic twins with cystic fibrosis. The assay was immunoSEQ multiplex PCR, and TCRdb's table has in-frame clones only and misses some. The sample holds over 14,000 clones, 85% seen once. The sequencing input was blood. Every receptor here comes from a boy between 10 and 17 years old with cystic fibrosis.

The chain employs TRBV25-1 and TRBJ2-6; D ambiguous. CDR1 is MGHDK, CDR2 SYGVNS, per germline. Trimming took 7 bases from V and 1 from J, leaving 5 bases between them. The CDR3 is 13 residues long. CDR3: CASIGSGANVLTF. CDR3 in DNA: TGTGCCAGCATAGGGTCTGGGGCCAACGTCCTGACTTTC. The full variable domain, with the rest looked up from reference TRBV25-1 and TRBJ2-6, is EADIYQTPRYLVIGTGKKITLECSQTMGHDKMYWYQQDPGMELHLIHYSYGVNSTEKGDLSSESTVSRIRTEHFPLTLESARPSHTSQYLCASIGSGANVLTFGAGSRLTVL.

This rearrangement joins TRBV6-6 to TRBJ2-3, with TRBD2 as a possible D gene (5 bases). The CDR3 runs 16 residues. Trimming removed 3 bases at V and 3 bases at J, with 16 bases between. Germline CDR1 MNHNY, CDR2 SVGAGI (reference sequence). The CDR3 nucleotides read TGTGCCAGCAGTTATGGAGCGGAGGCAGTGACAGATACGCAGTATTTT. The encoded protein is CASSYGAEAVTDTQYF.

This clone was seen just once. The chain joins TRBV13 to TRBJ2-3; possible D gene TRBD2, 5 bases. The CDR3 sequence is 13 residues long. V dropped 2 bases and J dropped 6 bases, with 9 bases sitting between them. Per germline, CDR1 PRHDT and CDR2 FYEKMQ (reference sequence). The CDR3 is CASSLLWEDTQYF. The CDR3 DNA follows: TGTGCCAGCAGCTTATTGTGGGAGGATACGCAGTATTTT.

This chain uses TRBV18 with TRBJ1-2; 7 positions match TRBD1. V gave up 4 bases and J gave up 4 bases; unmatched junction bases: 12. Germline V lookup: CDR1 KGHSH, CDR2 LQKENI. This CDR3 has 16 amino acids. CDR3 sequence: CASSHKSDDRAYGYTF. In DNA form, the CDR3 reads TGTGCCAGCTCACACAAGTCTGACGACAGGGCCTATGGCTACACCTTC.

V usage is TRBV28 and J usage is TRBJ2-1, with D perhaps TRBD2 (6 bases). Germline V gene sequence: CDR1 MDHEN, CDR2 SYDVKM. The CDR3 contains 16 residues. With 1 base removed from V and 6 bases from J, the gap between germline ends came to 16 bases. The CDR3 DNA follows: TGTGCCAGCAGTTTATCCCTTCTTCTAGCGTTCAATGAGCAGTTCTTC. This encodes CASSLSLLLAFNEQFF.

The rearrangement links TRBV11-2 to TRBJ1-2; 7 bases align to TRBD1. The CDR3 sequence is 15 residues long. V shed 5 bases, J shed 4 bases, and the junction held 10 bases outside the gene matches. The germline V gene has CDR1 SGHAT and CDR2 FQNNGV. This CDR3 is CASSPETGVGYGYTF. CDR3 DNA: TGTGCCAGCAGCCCAGAAACAGGGGTAGGCTATGGCTACACCTTC.

The CDR3: CASRADRGEQYF. The DNA for the CDR3 is TGTGCCAGCAGAGCCGACAGGGGCGAGCAGTACTTC. V gene TRBV2 combines with J gene TRBJ2-7, with 8 bases identical to TRBD1. The V gene's germline CDR1 is SNHLY and CDR2 FYNNEI. The CDR3 runs to 12 residues. V lost 6 bases, J lost 6 bases, and 4 bases stayed unmatched.

The chain links TRBV2 to TRBJ2-5, with D tentatively TRBD1 (5 bases). Trimming pared 7 bases from V and 6 bases from J, leaving 12 bases between. Germline V gene data show CDR1 as SNHLY and CDR2 as FYNNEI. The CDR3 sequence is 12 residues long. As DNA, the CDR3 is TGTGCCAGCATCGGACATACCCAGACCCAGTACTTC. As protein: CASIGHTQTQYF.

This chain joins TRBV7-9 and TRBJ1-1; no clear D gene. This CDR3 has 13 amino acids. Germline V gene data show CDR1 as SEHNR and CDR2 as FQNEAQ (reference sequence). Trimming left V 5 bases short and J 3 bases short, with 10 bases between. DNA of the CDR3: TGTGCCAGCAGCCATTGGTTTGACACTGAAGCTTTCTTT. Its protein is CASSHWFDTEAFF.

The chain uses TRBV6-1 and TRBJ2-5, with D tentatively TRBD1 or TRBD2 (5 bases each). Trimming removed 4 bases at V and 9 bases at J, with 24 bases between. The germline V gene has CDR1 MNHNS and CDR2 SASEGT. The CDR3 has 16 amino acids. The CDR3 bases are TGTGCCAGCAGTGGCCTGGCGGGTCAGGGAGTTATGGCCCAGTACTTC. Translated: CASSGLAGQGVMAQYF.

J is TRBJ2-1 and V is TRBV15, with TRBD2 as a possible D gene (5 bases). V was cut by 5 bases and J by 10 bases, with 15 bases left in between. In germline, CDR1 is LNHNV, CDR2 YYDKDF (reference sequence). The CDR3 is 13 residues long. CDR3 protein: CATSAGGGWEQFF. The CDR3, as DNA: TGTGCCACCAGCGCGGGCGGTGGGTGGGAGCAGTTCTTC.

The V and J genes are TRBV27 and TRBJ2-7; D unresolved. In germline, CDR1 is MNHEY, CDR2 SMNVEV (reference sequence). With 0 bases removed from V and 7 bases from J, the gap between germline ends came to 10 bases. The CDR3 loop spans 13 amino acids. The CDR3 loop is CASSLSPQYEQYF. The CDR3 DNA reads as TGTGCCAGCAGTTTATCTCCACAGTATGAGCAGTACTTC.

The J gene is TRBJ1-1, the V gene TRBV28; D unresolved. The CDR3 loop spans 16 amino acids. Germline CDR1 reads MDHEN; CDR2 reads SYDVKM. V gave up 3 bases and J gave up 7 bases, with 21 bases separating them. DNA of the CDR3: TGTGCCAGCAGTTTCACCGGGCTTGGGGAACCGTATGAAGCTTTCTTT. Its translation is CASSFTGLGEPYEAFF.

This chain joins TRBV2 and TRBJ2-2; 10 positions match TRBD1. The germline V gene has CDR1 SNHLY and CDR2 FYNNEI. This CDR3 has 13 amino acids. The trim removed 6 bases at V and 6 bases at J, leaving 1 base unmatched. CDR3 region: CASRTGGAGELFF. The DNA of the CDR3 is TGTGCCAGCAGGACAGGGGGCGCCGGGGAGCTGTTTTTT.

The chain has TRBV27 and TRBJ1-2; the match to TRBD1 covers 8 bases. Trimming at V came to 5 bases and at J to 7 bases, leaving 9 bases not matched to a gene. Germline CDR1 is MNHEY and CDR2 is SMNVEV (reference sequence). This CDR3 comprises 14 residues. The CDR3, as DNA: TGTGCCAGCAGTCCCGACAGGGGATCGGGTGGCTACACCTTC. Translating gives CASSPDRGSGGYTF.

The gene calls are TRBV29-1 and TRBJ1-5; no firm D call. The V end lost 7 bases, the J end lost 2 bases, and 9 bases lay between the germline ends. Germline V gene lookup returns CDR1 SQVTM and CDR2 ANQGSEA. The CDR3 is 12 residues long. CDR3 in DNA: TGCAGCGCCTCAGGACGCAATCAGCCCCAGCATTTT. Protein: CSASGRNQPQHF.

The chain is built from TRBV5-1 and TRBJ2-3; 8 nucleotides match TRBD2. CDR3 length equals 17 residues. J was trimmed by 6 bases and V by 7 bases; bases with no gene match: 19. CDR1 SGHRS and CDR2 YFSETQ come from the germline V gene. Here the CDR3 DNA reads TGCGCCAGCGGACCGGGACTAGGGGTTTCGAGAGGGGATACGCAGTATTTT. This translates into CASGPGLGVSRGDTQYF.

For this clone: The junction does not match germline at one end; this may be a read error. This rearrangement joins TRBV6-5 to TRBJ2-1; 12 bases match TRBD2. The CDR3 is made up of 13 amino acids. Germline-derived CDR1 and CDR2 are MNHEY and SVGAGI. The CDR3 DNA reads as TGTGCCAGCAGTTATCGACTAGCGGGAGCAATGGTCTTC. Protein: CASSYRLAGAMVF.

This chain links TRBV5-1 with TRBJ2-7; D gene unclear. There are 16 residues in the CDR3. CDR1 SGHRS and CDR2 YFSETQ come from the germline V gene. Between the trimmed V and J ends, which lost 0 bases and 2 bases, there was a span of 15 bases. The DNA for the CDR3 is TGCGCCAGCAGCTTGGATCCCGGCAAACCCGCCTACGAGCAGTACTTC. Translated: CASSLDPGKPAYEQYF.

The chain recombines TRBV28 with TRBJ1-1; D is unclear. Germline V CDR1 and CDR2: MDHEN, SYDVKM. Trimming took off 6 bases at V and 4 bases at J, with 12 bases between the two ends. The CDR3 has 13 amino acids. The CDR3 sequence is CASSPNPGTEAFF. The CDR3 bases are TGTGCCAGCAGCCCCAACCCGGGCACTGAAGCTTTCTTT. Using reference TRBV28 and TRBJ1-1 for the parts outside the CDR3, the full variable domain is DVKVTQSSRYLVKRTGEKVFLECVQDMDHENMFWYRQDPGLGLRLIYFSYDVKMKEKGDIPEGYSVSREKKERFSLILESASTNQTSMYLCASSPNPGTEAFFGQGTRLTVV.

J is TRBJ2-2 and V is TRBV27; D is unresolved. V shed 4 bases and J shed 4 bases, with 10 bases lying between them. This CDR3 comprises 14 residues. The germline V gene has CDR1 MNHEY and CDR2 SMNVEV (reference sequence). The CDR3 coding sequence is TGTGCCAGCAGTTCCCTCGGCGGCACCGGGGAGCTGTTTTTT. Protein product: CASSSLGGTGELFF.

The table lists this clone with a few counts. The chain carries TRBV11-2 and TRBJ1-1, with a tentative D call TRBD1 (5 bases). Germline V gene sequence: CDR1 SGHAT, CDR2 FQNNGV. This CDR3 region has 15 residues. Deletions cut 6 bases from V and 10 bases from J, with 24 bases between. CDR3 sequence (DNA): TGTGCCAGCAGGCTATATGACGTCGACCCCACAGGAGCTTTCTTT. Protein product: CASRLYDVDPTGAFF. The entire variable domain, with the rest obtained from reference TRBV11-2 and TRBJ1-1, is as follows: EAGVAQSPRYKIIEKRQSVAFWCNPISGHATLYWYQQILGQGPKLLIQFQNNGVVDDSQLPKDRFSAERLKGVDSTLKIQPAKLEDSAVYLCASRLYDVDPTGAFFGQGTRLTVV.

The chain links TRBV20-1 to TRBJ2-5; D gene uncertain. The DNA end is a closer match to TRBJ2-7, so the J assignment may be wrong. Germline assignment: CDR1 DFQATT and CDR2 SNEGSKA (reference sequence). The CDR3 has 11 amino acids. CDR3 amino acids: CSASGLYEQYF. Written as DNA, the CDR3 is TGCAGTGCTAGTGGGTTGTACGAGCAGTACTTC.

This chain uses TRBV6-6 with TRBJ2-7; maybe TRBD2 (5 bases). Germline CDR1 reads MNHNY; CDR2 reads SVGAGI (reference sequence). Deletions cut 1 base from V and 3 bases from J, with 7 bases between. This CDR3 is built from 13 residues. The CDR3 nucleotides read TGTGCCAGCAGTTACTATGGGAGCTACGAGCAGTACTTC. It encodes CASSYYGSYEQYF.

The genes are TRBV19 and TRBJ1-1; no reliable D call. From germline, CDR1 is LNHDA and CDR2 SQIVND (reference sequence). This CDR3 is 12 amino acids long. Trimming took 0 bases from V and 8 from J, leaving 7 bases between them. In DNA, the CDR3 is TGTGCCAGTAGTATAGAGTCGACAGAAGCTTTCTTT. It is translated as CASSIESTEAFF. The entire variable domain, with the rest obtained from reference TRBV19 and TRBJ1-1, is as follows: DGGITQSPKYLFRKEGQNVTLSCEQNLNHDAMYWYRQDPGQGLRLIYYSQIVNDFQKGDIAEGYSVSREKKESFPLTVTSAQKNPTAFYLCASSIESTEAFFGQGTRLTVV.

The chain has TRBV20-1 and TRBJ2-5, with D hard to call. The CDR3 totals 10 residues. The germline V and J ends were trimmed by 6 bases and 5 bases, with 7 bases remaining between them. Germline CDR1 is DFQATT and CDR2 is SNEGSKA (reference sequence). For the CDR3, the DNA is TGCAGTGCGATACACGAGACCCAGTACTTC. This sequence encodes CSAIHETQYF.

The chain uses TRBV27 and TRBJ1-2; a possible D gene is TRBD1 (5 bases). CDR1 is MNHEY, CDR2 SMNVEV, per germline (reference sequence). V dropped 8 bases and J dropped 3 bases, with 16 bases sitting between them. The CDR3 contains 14 residues. CDR3 coding DNA: TGTGCCAGCTACTCAGGGACGGGGGACTATGGCTACACCTTC. Protein sequence: CASYSGTGDYGYTF.

The gene calls are TRBV2 and TRBJ1-2; maybe TRBD1 (5 bases). With 4 bases removed from V and 4 bases from J, the gap between germline ends came to 22 bases. Per germline, CDR1 SNHLY and CDR2 FYNNEI. This CDR3 is built from 17 residues. The CDR3 DNA follows: TGTGCCAGCAGTGGTCTTGGCAGGGTGCGGCTGGGCTATGGCTACACCTTC. Translation: CASSGLGRVRLGYGYTF.

In its sample, this clone was seen a few times. The rearrangement links TRBV5-8 to TRBJ1-6, with a tentative D call TRBD1 (6 bases). The CDR3 totals 14 residues. Germline loops: CDR1 SGHTS, CDR2 YDEGEE. V gave up 4 bases and J gave up 7 bases, with 12 bases separating them. In nucleotides, the CDR3 is TGTGCCAGCAGCAAACAGGGATGGAATTCACCCCTCCACTTT. Residues: CASSKQGWNSPLHF.

A single count supports this clone. The rearrangement joins TRBV19 to TRBJ1-5; D uncertain. The germline gives CDR1 LNHDA, CDR2 SQIVND (reference sequence). The CDR3 covers 14 residues. The V end lost 7 bases, the J end lost 5 bases, and 15 bases lay between the germline ends. The CDR3, as DNA: TGTGCCAGTACTTTGAGGGAAACTCATCAGCCCCAGCATTTT. The encoded protein is CASTLRETHQPQHF.